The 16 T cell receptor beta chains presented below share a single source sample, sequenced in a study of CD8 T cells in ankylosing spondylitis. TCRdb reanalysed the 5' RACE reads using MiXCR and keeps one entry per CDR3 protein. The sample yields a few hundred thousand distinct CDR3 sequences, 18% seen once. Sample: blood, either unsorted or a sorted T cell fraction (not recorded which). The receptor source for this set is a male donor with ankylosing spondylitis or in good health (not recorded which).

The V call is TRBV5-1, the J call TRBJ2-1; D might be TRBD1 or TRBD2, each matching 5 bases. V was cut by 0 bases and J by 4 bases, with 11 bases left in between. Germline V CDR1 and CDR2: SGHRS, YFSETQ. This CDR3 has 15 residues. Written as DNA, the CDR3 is TGCGCCAGCAGCTTGGTGGGGGACCTTTACAATGAGCAGTTCTTC. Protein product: CASSLVGDLYNEQFF.

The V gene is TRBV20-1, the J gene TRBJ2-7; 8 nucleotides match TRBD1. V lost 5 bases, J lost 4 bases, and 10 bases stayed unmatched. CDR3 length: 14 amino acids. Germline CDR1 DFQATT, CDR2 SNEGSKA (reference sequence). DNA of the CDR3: TGCAGTGCTGTCGGACAGGGCGGTATTTACGAGCAGTACTTC. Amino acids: CSAVGQGGIYEQYF.

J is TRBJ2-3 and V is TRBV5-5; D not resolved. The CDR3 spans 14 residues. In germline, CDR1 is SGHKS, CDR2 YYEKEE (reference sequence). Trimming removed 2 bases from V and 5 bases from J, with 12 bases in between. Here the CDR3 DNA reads TGTGCCAGCAGCTTAATGGGGTTCGAAGATACGCAGTATTTT. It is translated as CASSLMGFEDTQYF.

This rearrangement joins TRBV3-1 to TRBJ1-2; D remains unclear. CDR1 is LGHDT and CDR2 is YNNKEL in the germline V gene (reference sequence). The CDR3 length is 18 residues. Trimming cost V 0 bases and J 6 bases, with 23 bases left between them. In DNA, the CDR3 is TGTGCCAGCAGCCAAGATAGATTAGAGGTCGGGTTTGTTAATGGCTACACCTTC. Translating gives CASSQDRLEVGFVNGYTF.

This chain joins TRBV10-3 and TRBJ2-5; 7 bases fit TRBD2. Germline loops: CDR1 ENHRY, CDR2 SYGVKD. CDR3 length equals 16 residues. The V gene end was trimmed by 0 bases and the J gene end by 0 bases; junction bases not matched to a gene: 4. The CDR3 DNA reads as TGTGCCATCAGTGAGTCGGCGGGAGAGTACCAAGAGACCCAGTACTTC. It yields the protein CAISESAGEYQETQYF.

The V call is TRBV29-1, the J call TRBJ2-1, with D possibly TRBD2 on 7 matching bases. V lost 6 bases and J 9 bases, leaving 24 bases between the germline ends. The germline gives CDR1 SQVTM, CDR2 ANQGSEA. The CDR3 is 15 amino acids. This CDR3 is CSVATGSGILGEQFF. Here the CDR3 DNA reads TGCAGCGTCGCTACAGGGAGCGGGATATTAGGTGAGCAGTTCTTC.

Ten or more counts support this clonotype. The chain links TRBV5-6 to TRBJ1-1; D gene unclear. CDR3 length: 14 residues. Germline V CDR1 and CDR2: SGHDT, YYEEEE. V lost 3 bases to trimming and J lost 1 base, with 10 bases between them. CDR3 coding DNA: TGTGCCAGCAGCTGGTGGCAAACGAACACTGAAGCTTTCTTT. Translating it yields CASSWWQTNTEAFF.

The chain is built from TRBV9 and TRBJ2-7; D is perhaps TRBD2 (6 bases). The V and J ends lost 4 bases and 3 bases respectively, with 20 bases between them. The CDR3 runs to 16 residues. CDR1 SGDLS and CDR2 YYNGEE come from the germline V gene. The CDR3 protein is CASSSRRIAENYEQYF. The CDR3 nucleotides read TGTGCCAGCAGCTCCCGTCGTATAGCGGAGAACTACGAGCAGTACTTC.

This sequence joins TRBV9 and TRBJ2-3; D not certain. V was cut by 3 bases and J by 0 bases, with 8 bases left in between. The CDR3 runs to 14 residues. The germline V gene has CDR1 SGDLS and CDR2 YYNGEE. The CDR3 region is CASSGRISTDTQYF. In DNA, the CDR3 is TGTGCCAGCAGCGGAAGGATCAGCACAGATACGCAGTATTTT.

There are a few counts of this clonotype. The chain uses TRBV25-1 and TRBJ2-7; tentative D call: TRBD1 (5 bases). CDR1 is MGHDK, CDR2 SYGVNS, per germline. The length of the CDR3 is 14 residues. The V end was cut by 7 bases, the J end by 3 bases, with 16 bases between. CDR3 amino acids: CASTPGNPVYEQYF. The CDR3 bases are TGTGCCAGCACCCCAGGGAACCCAGTCTACGAGCAGTACTTC.

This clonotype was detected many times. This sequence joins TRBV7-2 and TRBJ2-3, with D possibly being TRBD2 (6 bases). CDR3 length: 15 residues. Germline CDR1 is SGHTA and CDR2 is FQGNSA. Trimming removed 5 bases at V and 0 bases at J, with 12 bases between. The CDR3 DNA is TGTGCCAGCAGCCCTACTAGCAGCAGCACAGATACGCAGTATTTT. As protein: CASSPTSSSTDTQYF. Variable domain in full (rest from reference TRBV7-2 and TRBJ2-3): GAGVSQSPSNKVTEKGKDVELRCDPISGHTALYWYRQSLGQGLEFLIYFQGNSAPDKSGLPSDRFSAERTGGSVSTLTIQRTQQEDSAVYLCASSPTSSSTDTQYFGPGTRLTVL.

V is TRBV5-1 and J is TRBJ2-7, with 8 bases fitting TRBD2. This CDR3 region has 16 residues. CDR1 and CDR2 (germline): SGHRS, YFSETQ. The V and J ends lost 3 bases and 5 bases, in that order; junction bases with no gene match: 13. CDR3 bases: TGCGCCAGCAGCTCGGGACTCGCGGGAGGAAACCACGAGCAGTACTTC. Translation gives CASSSGLAGGNHEQYF.

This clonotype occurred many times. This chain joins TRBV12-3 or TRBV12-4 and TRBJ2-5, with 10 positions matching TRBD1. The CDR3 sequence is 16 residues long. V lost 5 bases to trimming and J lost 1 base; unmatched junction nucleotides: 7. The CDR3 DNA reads TGTGCCAGCAGTGATCTCGGACAGGGGGTCCAAGAGACCCAGTACTTC. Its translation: CASSDLGQGVQETQYF.

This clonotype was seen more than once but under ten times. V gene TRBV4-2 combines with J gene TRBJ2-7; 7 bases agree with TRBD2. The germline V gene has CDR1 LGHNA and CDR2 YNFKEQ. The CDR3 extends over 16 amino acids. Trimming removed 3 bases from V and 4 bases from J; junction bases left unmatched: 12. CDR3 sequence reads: CASSQAAFAGAYEQYF. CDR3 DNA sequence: TGTGCCAGCAGCCAGGCCGCGTTTGCGGGAGCTTACGAGCAGTACTTC.

The CDR3 DNA sequence: TGTGCCAGCAGCTTAGGAGGGGTATCCTACAATGAGCAGTTCTTC. Translation gives CASSLGGVSYNEQFF. The chain joins TRBV7-2 to TRBJ2-1; either TRBD1 or TRBD2 may supply D (5 bases each). This CDR3 is 15 amino acids long. Germline V CDR1 and CDR2: SGHTA, FQGNSA. Trimming left V 1 base short and J 1 base short, with 8 bases between.

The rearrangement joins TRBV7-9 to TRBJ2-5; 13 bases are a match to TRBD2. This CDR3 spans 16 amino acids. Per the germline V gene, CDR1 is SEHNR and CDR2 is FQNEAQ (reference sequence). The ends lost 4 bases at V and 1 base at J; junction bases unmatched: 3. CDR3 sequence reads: CASSSGTSGVQETQYF. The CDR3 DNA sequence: TGTGCCAGCAGCTCCGGGACTAGCGGGGTCCAAGAGACCCAGTACTTC.